These 14 T cell receptor beta chains originate from one sample sequenced in a study of T cell clonality in common variable immunodeficiency. Sequencing used immunoSEQ multiplex PCR; TCRdb keeps in-frame clones, though not all of them. There are around 57,000 clones in the sample, none observed a single time. Source material: peripheral blood mononuclear cells. All receptors come from a person between 18 and 70 years old in good health.

This clone was recorded at least ten times. The read terminates 3 residues ahead of where the CDR3 ends, so the germline J gene completes it. The V and J genes are TRBV6-1 and TRBJ2-5; TRBD2 agrees at 11 bases. V lost 4 bases, J lost 1 base, and 5 bases stayed unmatched. This CDR3 comprises 16 residues. The germline V gene encodes CDR1 MNHNS and CDR2 SASEGT. The CDR3 DNA, read in part, is TGTGCCAGCAGTGCGTCAACTAGCGGGGGCCAAGAGACC. Its protein product is CASSASTSGGQET. Given in full, the CDR3 is CASSASTSGGQETQYF.

In its sample, this clone was seen many times. Sequencing ends 3 residues short of the CDR3 end; the germline J gene provides the rest. The chain links TRBV13 to TRBJ2-3; perhaps TRBD1 as D (6 bases). The CDR3 totals 16 residues. Germline V gives CDR1 PRHDT, CDR2 FYEKMQ (reference sequence). Trimming took 6 bases from V and 2 from J, leaving 18 bases between them. The part of the CDR3 DNA that was read is TGTGCCAGCAGAGTCCCAGGACAGAGAGACACAGATACG. Translating gives CASRVPGQRDTDT. The whole CDR3 protein is CASRVPGQRDTDTQYF.

This clone occurred many times. The CDR3 end falls 3 residues outside the read, so it is completed with the germline J gene. This chain links TRBV29-1 with TRBJ2-1; 8 bases map to TRBD2. This CDR3 has 15 residues. The V segment lost 4 bases and the J segment 4 bases; nucleotides outside the gene matches: 9. CDR1 and CDR2 from the germline V gene are SQVTM and ANQGSEA. The CDR3: CSVGGGGRLYNEQFF. CDR3 DNA (partial): TGCAGCGTTGGGGGAGGCGGGAGGCTTTACAATGAG.

This clone was seen repeatedly, ten times or more. With the read ending 3 residues before the CDR3 end, the germline J gene is used to fill in that end. The chain links TRBV30 to TRBJ1-2; D is unclear. Germline V CDR1 and CDR2: GTSNPN, SVGIG (reference sequence). Trimming cost V 0 bases and J 1 base, with 6 bases left between them. The CDR3 has 13 amino acids. CDR3 DNA (partial): TGTGCCTGGAGTGTATCTTTTAACTATGGC. This sequence encodes CAWSVSFNYG. The full CDR3 protein is CAWSVSFNYGYTF.

This clone was seen repeatedly, ten times or more. The observed sequence ends 3 residues before the CDR3 terminus, with the missing tail filled in from the germline J gene. The V and J genes are TRBV20-1 and TRBJ2-1; 10 bases match TRBD2. The germline gives CDR1 DFQATT, CDR2 SNEGSKA (reference sequence). The trim removed 3 bases at V and 8 bases at J, leaving 13 bases unmatched. This CDR3 has 16 residues. The DNA read from the CDR3 is TGCAGTGCTAGTTGGCCTAGCGGGAGATTCATGGATGAG. Encoded protein: CSASWPSGRFMDE. The complete CDR3 sequence is CSASWPSGRFMDEQFF.

At least ten counts were recorded for this clone. From the germline J gene comes the end of the CDR3, since the read stops 3 residues before it. This chain connects TRBV7-3 to TRBJ2-3, with 9 nucleotides matching TRBD2. The junction had 9 bases not matched to a gene; V was cut back by 4 bases and J by 4 bases. This CDR3 has 16 residues. Germline assignment: CDR1 SGHTA and CDR2 FQGTGA. This chain's CDR3 is CASSSVGGRAPDTQYF. Partial CDR3 DNA: TGTGCCAGCAGCTCTGTGGGCGGGAGGGCTCCAGATACG. The whole variable domain, remainder taken from reference TRBV7-3 and TRBJ2-3, is GAGVSQTPSNKVTEKGKYVELRCDPISGHTALYWYRQSLGQGPEFLIYFQGTGAADDSGLPNDRFFAVRPEGSVSTLKIQRTERGDSAVYLCASSSVGGRAPDTQYFGPGTRLTVL.

This clone was detected ten times or more. The CDR3 end lies 3 residues beyond the end of the read and is filled in from the germline J gene. This chain joins TRBV10-1 and TRBJ1-1; D perhaps matches TRBD1 (5 bases). This CDR3 has 13 amino acids. Germline V CDR1 and CDR2: WNHNN, SYGVQD (reference sequence). The CDR3 is CASSESTSGVAFF. The DNA read from the CDR3 is TGCGCCAGCAGTGAGTCGACCTCGGGGGTA.

Note on this clone: Sequencing ends 3 residues short of the CDR3 end; the germline J gene provides the rest. This chain uses TRBV18 with TRBJ1-1, with D perhaps TRBD1 (6 bases). The germline V and J ends were trimmed by 6 bases and 3 bases, with 11 bases remaining between them. This CDR3 comprises 13 residues. Germline V lookup: CDR1 KGHSH, CDR2 LQKENI. The sequenced CDR3 bases are TGTGCCAGCTCGGAGGGGGTGGACACTGAA. Its protein is CASSEGVDTE. The full-length CDR3 reads as CASSEGVDTEAFF.

A few counts support this clone. The read ends 3 residues early relative to the CDR3; the germline J gene fills the gap. V usage is TRBV19 and J usage is TRBJ1-1, with a tentative D call TRBD1 (5 bases). CDR3 length: 14 residues. Per the germline V gene, CDR1 is LNHDA and CDR2 is SQIVND (reference sequence). The ends were cut back, 6 bases at V and 2 bases at J, with 13 bases in the middle. The DNA read from the CDR3 is TGTGCCAGTAGACCCCAGGGCACAAACACTGAA. Amino acid sequence: CASRPQGTNTE. The full CDR3 protein is CASRPQGTNTEAFF.

This clone has a count of ten or more. The DNA ends 3 residues before the CDR3 does, and the rest of the CDR3 is filled in from the germline J gene. This rearrangement joins TRBV7-9 to TRBJ2-5, with D unclear. This CDR3 contains 14 residues. Germline loops: CDR1 SEHNR, CDR2 FQNEAQ (reference sequence). V dropped 1 base and J dropped 1 base, with 7 bases sitting between them. The CDR3 region is CASSLGHSQETQYF. Partial CDR3 DNA: TGTGCCAGCAGCTTAGGACACAGCCAAGAGACC.

This clone was recorded at least ten times. The CDR3 extends 3 residues past the end of the read, so its final part is completed from the germline J gene. The chain uses TRBV7-2 and TRBJ1-2; D is possibly TRBD1 (6 bases). This CDR3 spans 15 amino acids. Germline V CDR1 and CDR2: SGHTA, FQGNSA. V lost 5 bases, J lost 1 base, and 14 bases lay in between. CDR3 loop: CASSPKDSLNYGYTF. The CDR3 DNA, read in part, is TGTGCCAGCAGCCCAAAGGACAGCCTTAACTATGGC.

In this sample, this clone turned up many times. The read ends 3 residues early relative to the CDR3; the germline J gene fills the gap. V and J are TRBV2 and TRBJ2-5; TRBD1 aligns across 9 bases. The CDR3 runs to 13 residues. V lost 6 bases and J lost 5; bases outside the gene matches: 4. CDR1 is SNHLY, CDR2 FYNNEI, per germline. Incomplete CDR3 DNA: TGTGCCAGCAGGGACAGGGGTTTTGAGACC. It codes for CASRDRGFET. The complete CDR3 sequence is CASRDRGFETQYF.

This clone was detected many times. Read data end 3 residues before the CDR3 end; the end is taken from the germline J gene. The chain combines TRBV4-2 with TRBJ2-3, with no clear D. Trimming removed 0 bases at V and 0 bases at J, with 10 bases between. CDR1 is LGHNA and CDR2 is YNFKEQ in the germline V gene. The CDR3 is 16 amino acids. Partial CDR3 DNA: TGTGCCAGCAGCCAAGAGCTAGTGCTAAGCACAGATACG. Its translation: CASSQELVLSTDT. The entire CDR3 is CASSQELVLSTDTQYF.

This clone was picked up many times. The sequenced fragment ends 3 residues before the CDR3 boundary, so the rest is inferred from the germline J gene. The gene calls are TRBV2 and TRBJ2-3; 10 positions agree with TRBD2. The junction had 12 bases not matched to a gene; V was cut back by 10 bases and J by 5 bases. Germline CDR1 is SNHLY and CDR2 is FYNNEI. CDR3 length: 15 amino acids. The DNA read from the CDR3 is TGTGCCATCACCGGGACTAGCGAAGGTTTAGATACG. This encodes CAITGTSEGLDT. The complete CDR3 sequence is CAITGTSEGLDTQYF.